This T cell receptor beta chain was identified during a study of blood T cell repertoires in COVID-19. The wider study: Samples came from the United States, Italy and Spain, spanning acute and convalescent COVID-19. Nucleic acid was either cDNA or gDNA, and it came from T cells, B-cell-depleted T cells, or PBMCs.

Libraries were prepared by immunoSEQ multiplex PCR; TCRdb keeps only in-frame clonotypes and omits some of them. The table shows roughly 190,000 clones, with about 89% occurring only once. Germline CDR1 SGHRS, CDR2 YFSETQ. V shed 4 bases, J shed 3 bases, and the junction held 5 bases outside the gene matches. The CDR3 totals 14 residues. The sequence derives from a man aged 65 to 79 with acute or convalescent COVID-19. The sequenced sample consisted of peripheral blood. The chain is built from TRBV5-1 and TRBJ2-5, with TRBD1 matching 8 bases. The CDR3 here is CASSPTGVEETQYF. The CDR3 nucleotides are TGCGCCAGCAGCCCGACAGGGGTTGAAGAGACCCAGTACTTC. The whole variable domain, remainder taken from reference TRBV5-1 and TRBJ2-5, is KAGVTQTPRYLIKTRGQQVTLSCSPISGHRSVSWYQQTPGQGLQFLFEYFSETQRNKGNFPGRFSGRQFSNSRSEMNVSTLELGDSALYLCASSPTGVEETQYFGPGTRLLVL.